Listed below are T cell receptor beta chains from one sample, sequenced in a study of shared clonotypes between healthy human individuals. Using immunoSEQ multiplex PCR, the repertoire was profiled, and TCRdb retains in-frame clones only, with some absent. This sample has about 2.1 million clones, with just under 95% found just once. The specimen sequenced was naive CD8+ T cells from PBMCs. Receptors were obtained from a man between 18 and 29 years old in good health. Some clones in this sample may be carry-over from other donors' samples. Each CDR3 is given with its conserved first and last residue. The order of the fields is CDR3 length, D gene, V gene, clone size, J gene, CDR3 protein, CDR3 DNA. D genes are given only for firm matches. The size of a clone is reported for some rows only, either as once, few or many, or as a class for expanded clones.

cdr3_length: 18; d_call: -; v_call: TRBV27; clone_size: -; j_call: TRBJ2-3; cdr3_aa: CASSPTRVDLPSTDTQYF; cdr3_nt: TGTGCCAGCAGCCCGACTAGAGTGGACTTACCTAGCACAGATACGCAGTATTTT
cdr3_length: 18; d_call: TRBD1; v_call: TRBV6-1; clone_size: -; j_call: TRBJ2-1; cdr3_aa: CASSEVLQGSSSYNEQFF; cdr3_nt: TGTGCCAGCAGTGAAGTCCTACAGGGGAGTTCCTCCTACAATGAGCAGTTCTTC
cdr3_length: 19; d_call: TRBD1; v_call: TRBV14; clone_size: -; j_call: TRBJ2-7; cdr3_aa: CASSLLSSGQGVYPAEQYF; cdr3_nt: TGTGCCAGCAGCCTCTTGTCTTCGGGACAGGGGGTATACCCAGCCGAGCAGTACTTC
cdr3_length: 15; d_call: TRBD1; v_call: TRBV9; clone_size: -; j_call: TRBJ1-2; cdr3_aa: CASSARTGVVYGYTF; cdr3_nt: TGTGCCAGCAGCGCCCGGACAGGGGTTGTTTATGGCTACACCTTC
cdr3_length: 17; d_call: TRBD2; v_call: TRBV15; clone_size: -; j_call: TRBJ2-5; cdr3_aa: CATSRLGAGGFQETQYF; cdr3_nt: TGTGCCACCAGCAGACTGGGGGCGGGAGGTTTCCAAGAGACCCAGTACTTC
cdr3_length: 14; d_call: -; v_call: TRBV5-8; clone_size: once; j_call: TRBJ1-1; cdr3_aa: CASSWMGQNTEAFF; cdr3_nt: TGTGCCAGCAGCTGGATGGGCCAAAACACTGAAGCTTTCTTT
cdr3_length: 13; d_call: -; v_call: TRBV6-1; clone_size: -; j_call: TRBJ1-1; cdr3_aa: CASSEGASTEAFF; cdr3_nt: TGTGCCAGCAGTGAGGGGGCTAGCACTGAAGCTTTCTTT
cdr3_length: 14; d_call: -; v_call: TRBV27; clone_size: -; j_call: TRBJ2-7; cdr3_aa: CASSWDRTSYEQYF; cdr3_nt: TGTGCCAGCAGCTGGGACCGCACCTCCTACGAGCAGTACTTC
cdr3_length: 18; d_call: TRBD2; v_call: TRBV19; clone_size: -; j_call: TRBJ2-1; cdr3_aa: CASSIGDYPLSSYNEQFF; cdr3_nt: TGTGCCAGTAGTATAGGGGACTATCCTTTGAGCTCCTACAATGAGCAGTTCTTC
cdr3_length: 13; d_call: -; v_call: TRBV15; clone_size: -; j_call: TRBJ2-2; cdr3_aa: CATSRVGTGELFF; cdr3_nt: TGTGCCACCAGCAGAGTGGGGACCGGGGAGCTGTTTTTT
cdr3_length: 16; d_call: -; v_call: TRBV5-1; clone_size: -; j_call: TRBJ1-2; cdr3_aa: CASSQGTASPSYGYTF; cdr3_nt: TGCGCCAGCAGTCAGGGGACGGCCTCTCCATCCTATGGCTACACCTTC
cdr3_length: 17; d_call: TRBD2; v_call: TRBV7-8; clone_size: -; j_call: TRBJ2-7; cdr3_aa: CASSFIPAGEISYEQYF; cdr3_nt: TGTGCCAGCAGCTTTATCCCGGCGGGAGAGATATCCTACGAGCAGTACTTC
cdr3_length: 15; d_call: TRBD2; v_call: TRBV27; clone_size: -; j_call: TRBJ2-3; cdr3_aa: CASSFGLASTDTQYF; cdr3_nt: TGTGCCAGCAGTTTCGGACTAGCGAGCACAGATACGCAGTATTTT
cdr3_length: 18; d_call: TRBD2; v_call: TRBV7-9; clone_size: -; j_call: TRBJ2-5; cdr3_aa: CASSSGTSGSRGKETQYF; cdr3_nt: TGTGCCAGCAGCTCCGGGACTAGCGGGAGCCGCGGGAAAGAGACCCAGTACTTC
cdr3_length: 16; d_call: -; v_call: TRBV28; clone_size: -; j_call: TRBJ1-4; cdr3_aa: CASSSRLGGFNEKLFF; cdr3_nt: TGTGCCAGCAGTTCCCGGCTGGGGGGGTTTAATGAAAAACTGTTTTTT
cdr3_length: 16; d_call: TRBD2; v_call: TRBV9; clone_size: -; j_call: TRBJ2-3; cdr3_aa: CASSVRLAGPTDTQYF; cdr3_nt: TGTGCCAGCAGCGTAAGGCTAGCGGGGCCCACAGATACGCAGTATTTT
cdr3_length: 13; d_call: -; v_call: TRBV12-5; clone_size: -; j_call: TRBJ1-5; cdr3_aa: CASQTGPNQPQHF; cdr3_nt: TGTGCTAGCCAAACAGGGCCCAATCAGCCCCAGCATTTT
cdr3_length: 14; d_call: -; v_call: TRBV27; clone_size: -; j_call: TRBJ2-5; cdr3_aa: CASKQRNIEETQYF; cdr3_nt: TGTGCCAGCAAGCAGCGGAATATCGAAGAGACCCAGTACTTC
cdr3_length: 14; d_call: TRBD2; v_call: TRBV13; clone_size: -; j_call: TRBJ2-7; cdr3_aa: CASSRERESPEQYF; cdr3_nt: TGTGCCAGCAGCCGCGAGCGGGAGTCACCCGAGCAGTACTTC
cdr3_length: 16; d_call: -; v_call: TRBV4-3; clone_size: -; j_call: TRBJ2-1; cdr3_aa: CASSQDGAGLRHEQFF; cdr3_nt: TGCGCCAGCAGCCAAGATGGGGCAGGTCTTCGCCATGAGCAGTTCTTC
cdr3_length: 15; d_call: -; v_call: TRBV28; clone_size: -; j_call: TRBJ2-3; cdr3_aa: CASTQPREDTDTQYF; cdr3_nt: TGTGCCAGCACCCAGCCCCGTGAGGACACAGATACGCAGTATTTT
cdr3_length: 19; d_call: TRBD1; v_call: TRBV7-9; clone_size: -; j_call: TRBJ1-4; cdr3_aa: CASSRDRDRRGHEMGKLFF; cdr3_nt: TGTGCCAGCAGCAGAGACCGGGACAGGAGAGGACATGAAATGGGAAAACTGTTTTTT
cdr3_length: 18; d_call: TRBD1; v_call: TRBV13; clone_size: -; j_call: TRBJ2-6; cdr3_aa: CASSLRTGETSGANVLTF; cdr3_nt: TGTGCCAGCAGCTTAAGGACAGGGGAGACATCTGGGGCCAACGTCCTGACTTTC
cdr3_length: 14; d_call: -; v_call: TRBV27; clone_size: -; j_call: TRBJ2-7; cdr3_aa: CASRPSASYYEQYF; cdr3_nt: TGTGCCAGCAGGCCTAGCGCCTCCTACTACGAGCAGTACTTC
cdr3_length: 17; d_call: TRBD2; v_call: TRBV9; clone_size: -; j_call: TRBJ2-2; cdr3_aa: CASSVGGLARATGELFF; cdr3_nt: TGTGCCAGCAGCGTAGGGGGACTAGCGAGGGCCACCGGGGAGCTGTTTTTT
cdr3_length: 15; d_call: TRBD1; v_call: TRBV14; clone_size: -; j_call: TRBJ2-1; cdr3_aa: CASSQRDREYNEQFF; cdr3_nt: TGTGCCAGCAGCCAACGGGACAGGGAATACAATGAGCAGTTCTTC
cdr3_length: 13; d_call: -; v_call: TRBV27; clone_size: -; j_call: TRBJ2-1; cdr3_aa: CASSLSLGNEQFF; cdr3_nt: TGTGCCAGCAGTTTATCGTTGGGCAATGAGCAGTTCTTC
cdr3_length: 12; d_call: -; v_call: TRBV27; clone_size: -; j_call: TRBJ2-1; cdr3_aa: CASSFQGNEQFF; cdr3_nt: TGTGCCAGCAGTTTCCAGGGCAATGAGCAGTTCTTC
cdr3_length: 13; d_call: TRBD1; v_call: TRBV6-5; clone_size: -; j_call: TRBJ2-7; cdr3_aa: CASSITGGYEQYF; cdr3_nt: TGTGCCAGCAGTATTACAGGGGGCTACGAGCAGTACTTC
cdr3_length: 11; d_call: -; v_call: TRBV6-1; clone_size: -; j_call: TRBJ1-2; cdr3_aa: CASSVLAGYTF; cdr3_nt: TGTGCCAGCAGTGTATTGGCCGGCTACACCTTC
cdr3_length: 14; d_call: -; v_call: TRBV5-8; clone_size: -; j_call: TRBJ1-1; cdr3_aa: CASSPHLRETEAFF; cdr3_nt: TGTGCCAGCAGCCCACACTTGAGGGAAACTGAAGCTTTCTTT
cdr3_length: 17; d_call: -; v_call: TRBV7-2; clone_size: -; j_call: TRBJ2-3; cdr3_aa: CASSPGKIPLVRDTQYF; cdr3_nt: TGTGCCAGCAGCCCAGGGAAGATTCCTCTAGTTCGGGATACGCAGTATTTT
cdr3_length: 14; d_call: -; v_call: TRBV7-2; clone_size: -; j_call: TRBJ1-4; cdr3_aa: CASSLGQAHEKLFF; cdr3_nt: TGTGCCAGCAGCTTAGGACAGGCTCATGAAAAACTGTTTTTT
cdr3_length: 17; d_call: TRBD2; v_call: TRBV5-5; clone_size: once; j_call: TRBJ2-7; cdr3_aa: CASSPRMGGVRSYEQYF; cdr3_nt: TGTGCCAGCAGCCCCCGGATGGGGGGGGTAAGGTCCTACGAGCAGTACTTC
cdr3_length: 18; d_call: TRBD2; v_call: TRBV28; clone_size: -; j_call: TRBJ2-6; cdr3_aa: CASSQGGLAGPGANVLTF; cdr3_nt: TGTGCCAGCAGTCAAGGCGGACTAGCGGGACCTGGGGCCAACGTCCTGACTTTC
cdr3_length: 14; d_call: TRBD2; v_call: TRBV7-8; clone_size: -; j_call: TRBJ2-7; cdr3_aa: CASSLWTSGYEQYF; cdr3_nt: TGTGCCAGCAGCCTCTGGACTAGCGGATACGAGCAGTACTTC
cdr3_length: 15; d_call: TRBD2; v_call: TRBV7-9; clone_size: -; j_call: TRBJ2-1; cdr3_aa: CASSVLAGGRDEQFF; cdr3_nt: TGTGCCAGCAGCGTTCTAGCGGGAGGCAGGGATGAGCAGTTCTTC
cdr3_length: 16; d_call: TRBD1; v_call: TRBV28; clone_size: -; j_call: TRBJ2-2; cdr3_aa: CASSPQTGSNTGELFF; cdr3_nt: TGTGCCAGCAGTCCCCAGACAGGGTCGAACACCGGGGAGCTGTTTTTT
cdr3_length: 13; d_call: -; v_call: TRBV4-2; clone_size: once; j_call: TRBJ2-1; cdr3_aa: CASSLEGGSEQFF; cdr3_nt: TGTGCCAGCAGCCTTGAGGGGGGCAGTGAGCAGTTCTTC
cdr3_length: 16; d_call: TRBD2; v_call: TRBV13; clone_size: -; j_call: TRBJ2-7; cdr3_aa: CASSLGLSGEWYEQYF; cdr3_nt: TGTGCCAGCAGCTTAGGCCTGAGCGGGGAGTGGTACGAGCAGTACTTC
cdr3_length: 9; d_call: -; v_call: TRBV20-1; clone_size: -; j_call: TRBJ2-3; cdr3_aa: CNPGDTQYF; cdr3_nt: TGCAACCCCGGAGATACGCAGTATTTT
cdr3_length: 16; d_call: TRBD1; v_call: TRBV10-3; clone_size: -; j_call: TRBJ2-5; cdr3_aa: CAISDPPGTAQETQYF; cdr3_nt: TGTGCCATCAGTGACCCCCCCGGGACAGCTCAAGAGACCCAGTACTTC
cdr3_length: 16; d_call: -; v_call: TRBV5-6; clone_size: -; j_call: TRBJ2-7; cdr3_aa: CASSPTGHHGAYEQYF; cdr3_nt: TGTGCCAGCAGCCCTACCGGACATCATGGAGCCTACGAGCAGTACTTC
cdr3_length: 13; d_call: -; v_call: TRBV6-5; clone_size: once; j_call: TRBJ2-1; cdr3_aa: CASSYFGVTEQFF; cdr3_nt: TGTGCCAGCAGTTACTTCGGGGTCACTGAGCAGTTCTTC
cdr3_length: 14; d_call: TRBD1; v_call: TRBV28; clone_size: -; j_call: TRBJ2-5; cdr3_aa: CASSPWDRGTAQYF; cdr3_nt: TGTGCCAGCAGTCCCTGGGACAGGGGTACCGCCCAGTACTTC
cdr3_length: 14; d_call: -; v_call: TRBV6-6; clone_size: few; j_call: TRBJ1-4; cdr3_aa: CASSYSAGVEKLFF; cdr3_nt: TGTGCCAGCAGTTACTCGGCAGGGGTGGAAAAACTGTTTTTT